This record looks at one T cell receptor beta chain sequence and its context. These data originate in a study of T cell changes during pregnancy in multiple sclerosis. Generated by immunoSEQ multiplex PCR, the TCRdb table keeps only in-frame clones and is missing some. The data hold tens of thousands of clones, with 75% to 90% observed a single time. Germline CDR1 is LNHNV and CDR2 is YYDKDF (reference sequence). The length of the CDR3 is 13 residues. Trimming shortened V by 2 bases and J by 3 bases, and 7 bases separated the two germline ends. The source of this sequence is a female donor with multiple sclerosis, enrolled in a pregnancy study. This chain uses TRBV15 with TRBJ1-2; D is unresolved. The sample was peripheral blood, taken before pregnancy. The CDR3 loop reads CATSRQEDYGYTF. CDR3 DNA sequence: TGTGCCACCAGCAGACAGGAGGACTATGGCTACACCTTC.